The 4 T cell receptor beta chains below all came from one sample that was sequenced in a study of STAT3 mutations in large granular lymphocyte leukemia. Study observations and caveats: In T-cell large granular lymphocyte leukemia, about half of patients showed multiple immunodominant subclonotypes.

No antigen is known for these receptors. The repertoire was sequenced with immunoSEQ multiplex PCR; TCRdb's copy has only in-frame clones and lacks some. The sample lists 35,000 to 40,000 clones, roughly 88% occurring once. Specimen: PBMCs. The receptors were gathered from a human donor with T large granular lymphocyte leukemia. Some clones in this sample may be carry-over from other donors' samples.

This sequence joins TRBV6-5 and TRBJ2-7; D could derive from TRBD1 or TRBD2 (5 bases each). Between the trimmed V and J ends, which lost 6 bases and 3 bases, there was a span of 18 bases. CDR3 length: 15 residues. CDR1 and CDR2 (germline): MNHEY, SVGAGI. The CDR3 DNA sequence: TGTGCCAGCAGCCTCGAGGGGTTACACGTCTACGAGCAGTACTTC. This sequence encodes CASSLEGLHVYEQYF.

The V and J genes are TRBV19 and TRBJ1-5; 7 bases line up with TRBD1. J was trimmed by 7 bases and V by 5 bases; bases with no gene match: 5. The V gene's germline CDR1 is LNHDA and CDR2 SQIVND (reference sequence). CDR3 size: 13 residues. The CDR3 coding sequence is TGTGCCAGTAGTGAGGGGGCTAGACAGCCCCAGCATTTT. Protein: CASSEGARQPQHF.

The CDR3, as DNA: TGTGCCAGCAGCGCACAGGGTCACAATCAGCCCCAGCATTTT. It is translated as CASSAQGHNQPQHF. The chain uses TRBV7-2 and TRBJ1-5, with D maybe TRBD1 (6 bases). Germline loops: CDR1 SGHTA, CDR2 FQGNSA. V lost 5 bases and J lost 3, with 11 bases in between. The CDR3 is 14 amino acids.

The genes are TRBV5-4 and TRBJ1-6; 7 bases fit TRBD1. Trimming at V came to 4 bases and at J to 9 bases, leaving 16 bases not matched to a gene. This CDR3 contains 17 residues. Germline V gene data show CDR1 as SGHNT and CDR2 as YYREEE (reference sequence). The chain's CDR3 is CASSPEGAGGRGSPLHF. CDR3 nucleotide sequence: TGTGCCAGCAGCCCGGAAGGGGCAGGGGGACGTGGTTCACCCCTCCACTTT.